The present T cell receptor beta chain was sequenced within a study of blood T cell repertoires in COVID-19. Repertoires were generated with immunoSEQ multiplex PCR, while TCRdb's copy carries only in-frame clones and drops some. The table records about 290,000 clones, around 81% of them present only once. This clonotype was obtained from a woman between 50 and 59 years old with active or convalescent COVID-19. The source material was peripheral blood.

The DNA for the CDR3 is TGTGCCAGCTCAGGAGGGGCAAACACCGGGGAGCTGTTTTTT. Its protein is CASSGGANTGELFF. The rearrangement joins TRBV18 to TRBJ2-2; D is perhaps TRBD2 (6 bases). CDR1 is KGHSH, CDR2 LQKENI, per germline. The CDR3 consists of 14 residues. The V end was cut by 5 bases, the J end by 2 bases, with 9 bases between.